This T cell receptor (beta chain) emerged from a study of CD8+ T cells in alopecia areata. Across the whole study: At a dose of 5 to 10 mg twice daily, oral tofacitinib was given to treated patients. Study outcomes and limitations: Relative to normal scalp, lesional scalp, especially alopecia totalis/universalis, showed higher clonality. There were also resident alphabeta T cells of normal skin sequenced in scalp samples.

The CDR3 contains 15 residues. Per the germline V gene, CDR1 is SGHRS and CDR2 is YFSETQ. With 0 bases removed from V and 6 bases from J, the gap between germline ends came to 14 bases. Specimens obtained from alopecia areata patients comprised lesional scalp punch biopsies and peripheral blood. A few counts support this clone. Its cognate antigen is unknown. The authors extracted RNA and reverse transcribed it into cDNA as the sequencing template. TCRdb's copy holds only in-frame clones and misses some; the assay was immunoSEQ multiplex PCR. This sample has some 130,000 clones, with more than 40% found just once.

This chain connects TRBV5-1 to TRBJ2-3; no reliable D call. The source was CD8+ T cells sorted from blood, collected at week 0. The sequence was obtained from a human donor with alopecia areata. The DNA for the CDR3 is TGCGCCAGCAGCTTGGTATCCCTCGGCGGCGATACGCAGTATTTT. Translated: CASSLVSLGGDTQYF.